The clone carrying this TCR beta chain has a handful of counts. Its target is unknown. Trimming at V came to 1 base and at J to 7 bases, leaving 4 bases not matched to a gene. CDR3 size: 15 residues. In germline, CDR1 is DFQATT, CDR2 SNEGSKA (reference sequence). Expansion lasted approximately 3 days, with either anti-CD3 antibody OKT3 or CD3/CD28 beads. This sample: Jurkat plus normal T cells with anti-TRBV12 bispecific. Culture medium contained IL-2 at roughly 94 IU/ml and IL-7 at approximately 5 ng/ml. Each coculture: roughly 50,000 target cells, roughly 50,000 normal T cells, bispecific antibody. This entry is derived from a study of beta chain bispecific antibodies for T cell cancers. On the study more broadly: The leukemia lines expressed TRBV12-3 (Jurkat) and TRBV5-5 (HPB-ALL).

TCRdb re-derived calls from the 5' RACE reads in MiXCR, one entry per CDR3 protein. The sample shows 20,000 to 25,000 distinct CDR3 sequences, about 2% of them seen only once. Study-wide results and limits: The leukemia cells, rather than normal T cells, gave most of the targeted TRBV signal. After anti-TRBV12 rather than anti-CD19 exposure, TRBV12-3 made up approximately 99% less of total TRBV signal.

The chain recombines TRBV20-1 with TRBJ2-1; 13 bases fit TRBD2. This TCR was recovered from a human donor in good health. Some clones in this sample may be carry-over from other donors' samples. Sequencing was performed on healthy donor T cells cultured with leukemia cells, taken from a culture containing a bispecific antibody targeting TCR Vbeta12. The CDR3 DNA follows: TGCAGTGCTAGAGGGACTAGCGGGGGCCAAAATGAGCAGTTCTTC. Amino acid sequence: CSARGTSGGQNEQFF.